This T cell receptor (beta chain) was captured by sequencing in a study of T cells after yellow fever vaccination. A few counts support this clonotype. Its specificity is unknown. The CDR3 is made up of 13 amino acids. The germline V and J ends were trimmed by 5 bases and 3 bases, with 10 bases remaining between them. TCRdb itself ran the 5' RACE reads through MiXCR, one entry per CDR3 protein. Of 95,000 to 150,000 distinct CDR3 sequences listed, about 15% are singletons. General study results and limits: Most primary-vaccination clones recurred post-booster (under 98% CD4, roughly 90% CD8).

This chain connects TRBV12-3 or TRBV12-4 to TRBJ1-2; D uncertain. Here the sequenced sample was CD8+ T cells sorted from PBMCs, taken 5 days after the yellow fever booster vaccination. The TCR sequence derives from a man between 18 and 29 years old who received the YFV17D yellow fever vaccine. The CDR3 coding sequence is TGTGCCAGCAGTCCCCGAGACCACTATGGCTACACCTTC. It codes for CASSPRDHYGYTF.